This T cell receptor beta chain is from a study of cytotoxic CD8 clonotypes in ibrutinib-treated CLL. Study context: Response samples came after a median about 11 months of treatment, range 6 to 36.

The V and J ends lost 2 bases and 7 bases respectively, with 12 bases between them. There are 15 residues in the CDR3. From germline, CDR1 is KGHSH and CDR2 LQKENI. Deep sequencing aimed at 1 in 200,000 to 1 in 1 million T cells' resolution. Measured with immunoSEQ multiplex PCR; TCRdb has only the in-frame clones, and not every one. The sample records some 200,000 clones, 79% being singletons. The rearrangement uses TRBV18 and TRBJ1-6, with a tentative D call TRBD1 (5 bases). The receptor's source is a human donor with chronic lymphocytic leukemia. The specimen comprised PBMCs, sampled after 12 months of ibrutinib treatment. The CDR3 bases are TGTGCCAGCTCACCAAGTAGGGGCCTAAATTCACCCCTCCACTTT. Translation: CASSPSRGLNSPLHF.